These T cell receptor beta chains were read from a single sample in a study of blood T cell repertoires in COVID-19. Assay used: immunoSEQ multiplex PCR; TCRdb lists only in-frame clones, some missing. Of approximately 260,000 clones detected, less than 85% appear once; the ten largest clones hold 4.9%. The specimen sequenced was peripheral blood. The receptors here all came from a woman of 80 years or more with active or convalescent COVID-19. Each CDR3 is given with its conserved first and last residue. The listing skips clone size in some rows; elsewhere it reads once, few, many or a size class.

CDR3 protein	clone size	V gene
CASSGAGSNTEAFF	NA	TRBV18
CARTNGGLANEKLFF	once	TRBV2
CASSLGQGLMTGYTF	NA	TRBV28
CAISGTQGSEQFF	NA	TRBV10-3
CASSVRLGALGGNTIYF	NA	TRBV7-9
CASNHGTSGNSYEQYF	NA	TRBV6-6
CAWSGGIGTPRPQHF	few	TRBV30
CASSLKSSRGYTF	once	TRBV11-2
CASSERQGMNTQYF	NA	TRBV10-1
CSVAQSSTDTQYF	NA	TRBV29-1
CASSLSNSPLHF	NA	TRBV3-1/TRBV3-2
CASSLFGQHSQPQHF	NA	TRBV5-5
CSVDWGGGTDTQYF	once	TRBV29-1
CASSQGQGAFSGNTIYF	few	TRBV5-1
CASSPGDRREQYF	once	TRBV18
CASRSAGGTGELFF	NA	TRBV3-1/TRBV3-2
CASGRAGVDTGELFF	NA	TRBV27
CASSESSAGGGEQYF	NA	TRBV10-1
CASSSSRGITYEQYF	NA	TRBV5-1
CSVQKLAGATDTQYF	NA	TRBV29-1
CASSSPTSGRSYNEQFF	NA	TRBV27
CASGGSMNTEAFF	NA	TRBV2
CASSPRGFGTEAFF	NA	TRBV18
CATYDRLNEQYF	NA	TRBV28
CSVGRDSPTDTQYF	NA	TRBV29-1
CASSQDKDREYTF	NA	TRBV3-1/TRBV3-2
CASSLGMGRAFF	NA	TRBV27
CASSFEGQGAYEQYF	few	TRBV2
CASSLAPPGTEAFF	NA	TRBV5-6
CASSLAGGWRGEQFF	NA	TRBV5-6
CSVEDRVGYGYTF	NA	TRBV29-1
CASSFTGGGNTIYF	NA	TRBV5-6
CASSLTGTVSGYTF	NA	TRBV4-2
CASSLGRDRTQSNYGYTF	NA	TRBV7-9
CASSTGLAGGQETQYF	NA	TRBV5-1
CASSPPGSGKNIQYF	once	TRBV18
CASSRQGYAYGYTF	NA	TRBV28
CATSRDRFNTEAFF	NA	TRBV15
CASSPGTSAKNIQYF	NA	TRBV5-4
CAISGSDSQPQHF	NA	TRBV10-3
CASSLVGGGTEAFF	once	TRBV7-6
CATSDPTSGRADF	NA	TRBV24-1
CAISESQGSGELFF	NA	TRBV10-3
CASSLVRGAPGELFF	NA	TRBV5-6
CASSLQGGKQETQYF	NA	TRBV5-1
CAISSGRDTGELFF	NA	TRBV10-3
CASSQALGLTGELFF	NA	TRBV4-1
CASSRQKELSYNEQFF	NA	TRBV4-1
CASSTGHRGQAFF	NA	TRBV11-2
CASSLIAGPREAFF	NA	TRBV7-2